Following are 18 T cell receptor beta chains from one sample sequenced in a study of metastatic and nonmetastatic thyroid tumors. TCRdb reprocessed the PCR reads using MiXCR. The sample lists about 14,000 clones, about 31% occurring once. Thyroid surgery was performed in patients who had received no treatment beforehand. The source material was tumor tissue. These receptors came from a female donor with papillary thyroid cancer or a benign thyroid nodule (not recorded which). Some clones in this sample may be carry-over from other donors' samples.

The table lists this clone with many counts. The chain employs TRBV4-2 and TRBJ1-5; TRBD1 matches at 7 bases. Germline loops: CDR1 LGHNA, CDR2 YNFKEQ. The CDR3 covers 16 residues. After removal of 1 base from V and 1 base from J, the junction contained 4 bases not matched to a gene. The CDR3 region is CASSQVDRESNQPQHF. In nucleotides, the CDR3 is TGTGCCAGCAGCCAAGTCGACAGGGAAAGCAATCAGCCCCAGCATTTT.

The V gene is TRBV20-1, the J gene TRBJ1-4; D unresolved. CDR1 DFQATT and CDR2 SNEGSKA come from the germline V gene (reference sequence). The CDR3 totals 11 residues. Trimming removed 1 base at V and 8 bases at J, with 5 bases between. The CDR3 region has the DNA TGCAGTGCTAGAGGAACCGAAAAACTGTTTTTT. This sequence encodes CSARGTEKLFF.

There are many counts of this clone. The gene calls are TRBV27 and TRBJ1-5; the D gene is possibly TRBD1 (5 bases). Trimming cost V 5 bases and J 8 bases, with 19 bases left between them. The V gene's germline CDR1 is MNHEY and CDR2 SMNVEV (reference sequence). The CDR3 contains 15 residues. The CDR3 DNA reads as TGTGCCAGCAGTCCCCTACCAAGGGGCGGGAAGCCCCAGCATTTT. This encodes CASSPLPRGGKPQHF.

V usage is TRBV5-1 and J usage is TRBJ1-1, with D tentatively TRBD1 (6 bases). The germline CDR1 and CDR2 sequences are SGHRS and YFSETQ. V was trimmed by 0 bases and J by 9 bases, leaving 12 bases between them. This CDR3 contains 13 residues. The CDR3, as DNA: TGCGCCAGCAGCTTGGACACAGGGTCTAAAGCTTTCTTT. This codes for CASSLDTGSKAFF.

This clone was counted only a few times. The chain links TRBV28 to TRBJ2-1; 8 nucleotides align to TRBD2. V was clipped by 3 bases and J by 3 bases; unmatched bases: 13. The CDR3 has 18 residues. Germline CDR1 and CDR2: MDHEN and SYDVKM. CDR3 in DNA: TGTGCCAGCAGTTTGCCCAGGTCGCGGGGGGCCCACTACAATGAGCAGTTCTTC. Protein product: CASSLPRSRGAHYNEQFF.

The table lists this clone with many counts. The chain recombines TRBV28 with TRBJ1-5, with 10 bases that match TRBD1. Per the germline V gene, CDR1 is MDHEN and CDR2 is SYDVKM. The J segment lost 5 bases and the V segment lost 6 bases, leaving 4 bases of the junction unmatched. The CDR3 has 14 residues. CDR3 DNA sequence: TGTGCCAGCAGCCTGGGACAGGGGCATCAGCCCCAGCATTTT. Translation gives CASSLGQGHQPQHF.

The CDR3 region is CAWSARGYEQYF. CDR3 bases: TGTGCCTGGAGTGCCAGGGGTTACGAGCAGTACTTC. The chain has TRBV30 and TRBJ2-7, with D tentatively TRBD1 (6 bases). The germline V gene has CDR1 GTSNPN and CDR2 SVGIG (reference sequence). This CDR3 comprises 12 residues. The V gene lost 1 base and the J gene lost 4 bases, with 8 bases spanning the gap.

The chain combines TRBV20-1 with TRBJ1-2; possible D gene TRBD1, 5 bases. The CDR3 has 14 residues. Germline V gene sequence: CDR1 DFQATT, CDR2 SNEGSKA (reference sequence). Trimming removed 0 bases at V and 8 bases at J, with 16 bases between. CDR3 residues: CSARDDSNSYGYTF. CDR3 in DNA: TGCAGTGCTAGAGACGACAGCAATTCCTACGGCTACACCTTC.

This clone was observed many times. The rearrangement links TRBV5-4 to TRBJ2-7, with 8 bases aligning to TRBD2. Germline V gives CDR1 SGHNT, CDR2 YYREEE (reference sequence). The CDR3 runs to 15 residues. The V gene end was trimmed by 6 bases and the J gene end by 1 base; junction bases not matched to a gene: 9. The CDR3, as DNA: TGTGCCAGCAACCCTGGGCTAGCGGGTTCCTACGAGCAGTACTTC. Protein: CASNPGLAGSYEQYF. Supplemented by reference TRBV5-4 and TRBJ2-7, the full variable domain reads ETGVTQSPTHLIKTRGQQVTLRCSSQSGHNTVSWYQQALGQGPQFIFQYYREEENGRGNFPPRFSGLQFPNYSSELNVNALELDDSALYLCASNPGLAGSYEQYFGPGTRLTVT.

Concerning this clone itself: Relative to the germline gene, one junction end is altered; a read error may explain this. This chain uses TRBV11-1 with TRBJ2-3; 12 positions agree with TRBD1. The CDR3 spans 15 residues. Germline values: CDR1 SGHAT, CDR2 FQDESV (reference sequence). Written as DNA, the CDR3 is TGTGCCGGCAGCGCCGGGACAGGGGGCACAGATGCGCAGTATTTT. It is translated as CAGSAGTGGTDAQYF.

The chain combines TRBV11-2 with TRBJ2-3; TRBD2 is a possible D gene (5 bases). The germline V gene has CDR1 SGHAT and CDR2 FQNNGV. V lost 6 bases and J 2 bases, leaving 18 bases between the germline ends. CDR3 length: 16 amino acids. CDR3 protein: CASRTRGSGDTDTQYF. CDR3 sequence (DNA): TGTGCCAGCAGGACCCGAGGGTCTGGCGACACAGATACGCAGTATTTT.

The genes are TRBV20-1 and TRBJ1-6, with D uncertain. This CDR3 is built from 16 residues. Trimming cost V 0 bases and J 8 bases, with 17 bases left between them. Germline V gene lookup returns CDR1 DFQATT and CDR2 SNEGSKA (reference sequence). This CDR3 is CSARDWRSGIDSPLHF. The CDR3 region has the DNA TGCAGTGCTAGAGATTGGCGGTCTGGGATTGATTCACCCCTCCACTTT.

Note on this clone: A junction end diverges from the germline sequence, so it may reflect a read error. The chain employs TRBV5-1 and TRBJ2-7, with 8 bases aligning to TRBD2. Germline assignment: CDR1 SGHRS and CDR2 YFSETQ. The CDR3 extends over 16 amino acids. For the CDR3, the DNA is TGCGCCAGCAGCTTGGTGCCGGGACTAGGTGTCTACGAGGAGTACTTC. Amino acids: CASSLVPGLGVYEEYF.

This clone came up many times. V usage is TRBV30 and J usage is TRBJ1-2; no clear D gene. V lost 3 bases to trimming and J lost 6 bases, with 26 bases between them. Germline values: CDR1 GTSNPN, CDR2 SVGIG (reference sequence). The CDR3 totals 17 residues. The CDR3 sequence: CAWSYSGLSGRANGYTF. The CDR3 DNA reads as TGTGCCTGGAGCTACTCAGGCCTTTCTGGGCGCGCAAATGGCTACACCTTC.

V is TRBV3-1 and J is TRBJ2-3; 11 bases fit TRBD2. Germline V gene sequence: CDR1 LGHDT, CDR2 YNNKEL (reference sequence). V lost 5 bases and J lost 0; bases outside the gene matches: 10. This CDR3 comprises 18 residues. The CDR3 region is CASSAPASGGTSTDTQYF. As DNA, the CDR3 is TGTGCCAGCAGCGCCCCAGCTAGCGGGGGGACTAGCACAGATACGCAGTATTTT.

With respect to this clone: Lacking the conserved final phenylalanine or tryptophan, this CDR3 likely reflects a read error. The chain carries TRBV6-1 and TRBJ1-3; the match to TRBD1 covers 7 bases. Germline CDR1 and CDR2: MNHNS and SASEGT. The CDR3 covers 14 residues. The CDR3 DNA sequence: TGTGCCAGCACTGAAAGGGGGCGAGCTCACACCATATATTTA. This codes for CASTERGRAHTIYL.

Remarks on this clone: An end of the junction does not agree with germline; a read error may underlie this. The J gene is TRBJ2-7, the V gene TRBV20-1, with D perhaps given as TRBD1 or TRBD2 (5 bases each). The germline CDR1 and CDR2 sequences are DFQATT and SNEGSKA (reference sequence). CDR3 length: 14 amino acids. CDR3: CSAVGRWGSYEHYF. The CDR3 bases are TGCAGTGCTGTCGGAAGGTGGGGGTCCTACGAGCATTACTTC.

This clone is medium-sized (0.01 to 0.1%). The chain combines TRBV11-3 with TRBJ1-1; D is unresolved. The CDR3 contains 15 residues. Trimming cost V 5 bases and J 1 base, with 14 bases left between them. Germline CDR1 reads SGHNT; CDR2 reads YENEEA. The CDR3 spells CASSPRGNRNTEAFF. The DNA for the CDR3 is TGTGCCAGCAGCCCACGCGGAAACAGGAACACTGAAGCTTTCTTT.